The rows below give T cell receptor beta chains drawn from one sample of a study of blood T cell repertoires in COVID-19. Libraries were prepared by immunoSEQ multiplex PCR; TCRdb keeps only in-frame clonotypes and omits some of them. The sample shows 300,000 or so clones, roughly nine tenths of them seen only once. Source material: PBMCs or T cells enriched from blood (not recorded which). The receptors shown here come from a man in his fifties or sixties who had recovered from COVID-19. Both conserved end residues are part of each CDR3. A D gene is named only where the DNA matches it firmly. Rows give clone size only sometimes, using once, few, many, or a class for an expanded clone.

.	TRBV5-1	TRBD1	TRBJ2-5	TGCGCCAGCAGCAAGACAGGGGAAGAGACCCAGTACTTC	CASSKTGEETQYF
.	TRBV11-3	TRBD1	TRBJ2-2	TGTGCCAGCAGCTTGATGACAGGGTCCCCCGGGGAGCTGTTTTTT	CASSLMTGSPGELFF
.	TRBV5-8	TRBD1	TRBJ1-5	TGTGCCAGCAGCAAAGTGACAGGGTTACTCAATCAGCCCCAGCATTTT	CASSKVTGLLNQPQHF
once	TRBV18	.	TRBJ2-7	TGTGCCAGCTCAGGGTACAGGAGCTCCTACGAGCAGTACTTC	CASSGYRSSYEQYF
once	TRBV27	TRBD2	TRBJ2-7	TGTGCCAGCAGTTTTGGCCTAGCGGATTCCTACGAGCAGTACTTC	CASSFGLADSYEQYF
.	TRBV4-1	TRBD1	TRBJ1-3	TGCGCCAGCAGCATCCCGGGCGGACAGGGTTTTACTGGAAACACCATATATTTT	CASSIPGGQGFTGNTIYF
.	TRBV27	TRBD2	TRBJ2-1	TGTGCCAGCAGTTTAAGAGCGGGGGGCCCCTACAATGAGCAGTTCTTC	CASSLRAGGPYNEQFF
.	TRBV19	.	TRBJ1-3	TGTGCCAGCCAGGGGCCTGGAAACACCATATATTTT	CASQGPGNTIYF
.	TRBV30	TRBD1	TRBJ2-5	TGTGCCTGGAGCCCGGGACAGTTCACGGAGACCCAGTACTTC	CAWSPGQFTETQYF
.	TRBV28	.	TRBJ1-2	TGTGCCAGCAGTTGGAGGGGTGGCTACACCTTC	CASSWRGGYTF
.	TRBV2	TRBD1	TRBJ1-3	TGTGCCAGCAGTGCGGGACAGGGTGGATACACCATATATTTT	CASSAGQGGYTIYF
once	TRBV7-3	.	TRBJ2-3	TGTGCCAGCAGCTCCTGGCCATCCCCGGATACGCAGTATTTT	CASSSWPSPDTQYF
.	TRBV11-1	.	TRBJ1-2	TGTGCCAGCAGCTTCGACGGTACAGGTCTCTATGGCTACACCTTC	CASSFDGTGLYGYTF
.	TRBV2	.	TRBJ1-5	TGTGCCAGCAGTGTTGACAGCTCGTATAGCAATCAGCCCCAGCATTTT	CASSVDSSYSNQPQHF
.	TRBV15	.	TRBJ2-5	TGTGCCACCAGCAACCGGAGACGCTCGGAGACCCAGTACTTC	CATSNRRRSETQYF
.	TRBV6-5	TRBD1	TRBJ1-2	TGTGCCAGCAGTTCAACCGGGACAGGGGTGCGTGGCTACACCTTC	CASSSTGTGVRGYTF
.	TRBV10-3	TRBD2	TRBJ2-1	TGTGCCATCACGGCGGGACTAGCGACTTCCTACAATGAGCAGTTCTTC	CAITAGLATSYNEQFF
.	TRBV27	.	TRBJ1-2	TGTGCCAGCATCGGTCCAAGAGGCTACACCTTC	CASIGPRGYTF
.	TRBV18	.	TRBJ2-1	TGTGCCAGCTCACGGCAGGCCAATGAGCAGTTCTTC	CASSRQANEQFF
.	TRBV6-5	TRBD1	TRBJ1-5	TGTGCCAGCAGCGCGACAGGGACGGGCAATCAGCCCCAGCATTTT	CASSATGTGNQPQHF
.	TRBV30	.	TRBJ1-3	TGTGCCTGGATAGGAGTGCCTGGAAACACCATATATTTT	CAWIGVPGNTIYF
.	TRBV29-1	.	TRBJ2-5	TGCAGCGTTGGAGAGGGACTGGGCTTAGAGACCCAGTACTTC	CSVGEGLGLETQYF
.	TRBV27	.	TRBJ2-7	TGTGCCAGCAGACCGGGACAAGCCTACTACGAGCAGTACTTC	CASRPGQAYYEQYF
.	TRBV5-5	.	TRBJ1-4	TGTGCCAGCAGGCTGGAGGGAATTCAAGGAGAAAAACTGTTTTTT	CASRLEGIQGEKLFF
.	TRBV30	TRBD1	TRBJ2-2	TGTGCCTGGGACGGGACAGGGGGGACCGGGGAGCTGTTTTTT	CAWDGTGGTGELFF
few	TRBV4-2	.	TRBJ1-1	TGTGCCAGCAGCCAAGCGAGATCCAAAGCTTTCTTT	CASSQARSKAFF
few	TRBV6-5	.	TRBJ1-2	TGTGCCAGCAGCCCAGCGGGGTACGTTGGCTACACCTTC	CASSPAGYVGYTF
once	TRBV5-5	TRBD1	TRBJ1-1	TGTGCCAGCAGCTTCGGACAGGGAGGTACTGAAGCTTTCTTT	CASSFGQGGTEAFF
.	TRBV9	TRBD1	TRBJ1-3	TGTGCCAGCAGCACCTTACGACAGGGACGGGGAAACACCATATATTTT	CASSTLRQGRGNTIYF
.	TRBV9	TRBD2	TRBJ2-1	TGTGCCAGCAGCCAGTCAGGCGGGAGCCAGGACAATGAGCAGTTCTTC	CASSQSGGSQDNEQFF
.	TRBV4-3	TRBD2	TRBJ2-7	TGCGCCAGCAGCCAAGAATTCGGACTAGCGGGGGTCTACGAGCAGTACTTC	CASSQEFGLAGVYEQYF
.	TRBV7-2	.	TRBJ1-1	TGTGCCAGCGGGGGCGATACCACTGAAGCTTTCTTT	CASGGDTTEAFF
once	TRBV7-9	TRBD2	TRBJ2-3	TGTGCCAGCACCCACTTGGCTAGCGGGAGCGATACGCAGTATTTT	CASTHLASGSDTQYF
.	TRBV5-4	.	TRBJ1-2	TGTGCCAGCAGCCCGGCGGGCCAGAGCTTCTATGGCTACACCTTC	CASSPAGQSFYGYTF
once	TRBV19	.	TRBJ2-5	TGTGCCAGTAGTCGTTCCCGGGACTCGCCGCACTTC	CASSRSRDSPHF
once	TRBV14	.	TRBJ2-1	TGTGCCAGCAGCCAAGACGGACATCTCTACAATGAGCAGTTCTTC	CASSQDGHLYNEQFF
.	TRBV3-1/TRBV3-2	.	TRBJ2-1	TGTGCCAGCAGCCACCATCCAGGGCCCTTTCTCTCCTACAATGAGCAGTTCTTC	CASSHHPGPFLSYNEQFF